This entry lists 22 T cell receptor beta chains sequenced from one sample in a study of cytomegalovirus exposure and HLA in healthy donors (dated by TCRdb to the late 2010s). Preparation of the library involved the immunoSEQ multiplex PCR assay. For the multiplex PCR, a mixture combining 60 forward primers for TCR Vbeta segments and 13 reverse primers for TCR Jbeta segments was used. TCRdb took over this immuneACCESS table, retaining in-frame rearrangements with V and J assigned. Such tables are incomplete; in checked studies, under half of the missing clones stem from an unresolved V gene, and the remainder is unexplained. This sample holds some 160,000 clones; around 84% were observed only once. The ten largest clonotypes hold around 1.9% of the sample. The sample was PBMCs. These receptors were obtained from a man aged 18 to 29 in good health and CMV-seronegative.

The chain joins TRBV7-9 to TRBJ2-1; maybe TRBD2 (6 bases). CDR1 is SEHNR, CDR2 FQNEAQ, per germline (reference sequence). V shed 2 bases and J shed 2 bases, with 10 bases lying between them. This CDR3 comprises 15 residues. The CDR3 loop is CASSLPAGTYNEQFF. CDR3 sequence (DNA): TGTGCCAGCAGCTTACCGGCGGGAACCTACAATGAGCAGTTCTTC.

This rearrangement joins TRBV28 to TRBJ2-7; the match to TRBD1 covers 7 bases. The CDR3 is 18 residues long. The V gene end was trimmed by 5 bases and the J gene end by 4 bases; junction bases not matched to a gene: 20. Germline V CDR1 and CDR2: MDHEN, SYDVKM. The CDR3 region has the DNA TGTGCCAGCAGTGGGGGACAGAGCTACATGCCCCTAGTTTACGAGCAGTACTTC. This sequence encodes CASSGGQSYMPLVYEQYF.

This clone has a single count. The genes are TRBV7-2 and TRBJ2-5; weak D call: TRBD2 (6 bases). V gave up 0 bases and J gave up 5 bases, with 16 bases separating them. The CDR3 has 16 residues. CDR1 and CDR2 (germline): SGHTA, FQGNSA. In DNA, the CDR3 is TGTGCCAGCAGCTTAGCGCGAGCCGCTAGCGCTGAGACCCAGTACTTC. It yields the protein CASSLARAASAETQYF.

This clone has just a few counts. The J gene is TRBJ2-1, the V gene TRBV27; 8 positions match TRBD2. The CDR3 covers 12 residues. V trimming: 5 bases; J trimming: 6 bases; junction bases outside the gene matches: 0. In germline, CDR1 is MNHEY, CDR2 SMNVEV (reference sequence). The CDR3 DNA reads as TGTGCCAGCAGTCGGGGGGGCAATGAGCAGTTCTTC. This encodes CASSRGGNEQFF.

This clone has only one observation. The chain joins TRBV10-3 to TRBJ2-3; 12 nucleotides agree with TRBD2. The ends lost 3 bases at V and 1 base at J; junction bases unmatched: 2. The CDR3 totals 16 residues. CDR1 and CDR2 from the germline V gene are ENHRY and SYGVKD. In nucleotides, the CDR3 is TGTGCCATCAGTGATCCTAGCGGGGGGGGCACAGATACGCAGTATTTT. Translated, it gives CAISDPSGGGTDTQYF.

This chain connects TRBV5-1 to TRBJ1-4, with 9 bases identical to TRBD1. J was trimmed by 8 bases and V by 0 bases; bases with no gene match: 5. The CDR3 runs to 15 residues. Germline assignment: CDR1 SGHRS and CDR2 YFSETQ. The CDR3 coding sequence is TGCGCCAGCAGCTTGGAGGCGACAGGGGGGGAAAAACTGTTTTTT. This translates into CASSLEATGGEKLFF.

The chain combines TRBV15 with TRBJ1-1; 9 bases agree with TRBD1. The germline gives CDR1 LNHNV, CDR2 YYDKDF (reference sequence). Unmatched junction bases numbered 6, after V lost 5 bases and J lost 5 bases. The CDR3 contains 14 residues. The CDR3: CATSLDRGLTEAFF. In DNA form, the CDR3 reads TGTGCCACCAGCCTTGACAGGGGGTTGACTGAAGCTTTCTTT. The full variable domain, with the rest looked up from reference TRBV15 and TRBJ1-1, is DAMVIQNPRYQVTQFGKPVTLSCSQTLNHNVMYWYQQKSSQAPKLLFHYYDKDFNNEADTPDNFQSRRPNTSFCFLDIRSPGLGDTAMYLCATSLDRGLTEAFFGQGTRLTVV.

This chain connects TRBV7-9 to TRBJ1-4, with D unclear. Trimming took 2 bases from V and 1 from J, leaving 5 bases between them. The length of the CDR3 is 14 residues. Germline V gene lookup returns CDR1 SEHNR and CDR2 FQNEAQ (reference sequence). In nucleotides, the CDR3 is TGTGCCAGCAGCTTAAGCATAACTAATGAAAAACTGTTTTTT. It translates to CASSLSITNEKLFF.

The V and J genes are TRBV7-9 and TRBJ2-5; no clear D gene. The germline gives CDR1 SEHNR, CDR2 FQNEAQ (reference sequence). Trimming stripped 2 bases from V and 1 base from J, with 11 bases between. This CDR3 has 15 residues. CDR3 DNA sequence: TGTGCCAGCAGCTTAAGGCTGTACAGCCAAGAGACCCAGTACTTC. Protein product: CASSLRLYSQETQYF.

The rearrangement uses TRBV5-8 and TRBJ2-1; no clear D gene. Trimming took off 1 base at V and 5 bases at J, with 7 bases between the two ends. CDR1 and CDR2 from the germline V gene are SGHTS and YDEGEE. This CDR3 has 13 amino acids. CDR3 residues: CASSLYSNNEQFF. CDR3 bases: TGTGCCAGCAGCTTGTACAGCAACAATGAGCAGTTCTTC.

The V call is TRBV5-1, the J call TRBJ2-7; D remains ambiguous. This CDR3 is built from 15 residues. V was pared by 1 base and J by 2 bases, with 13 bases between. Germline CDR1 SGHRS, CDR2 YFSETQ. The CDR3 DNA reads TGCGCCAGCAGCTTGTCGCCAGAATCGACCTACGAGCAGTACTTC. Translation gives CASSLSPESTYEQYF.

The CDR3 protein is CASSLGGANEQFF. In nucleotides, the CDR3 is TGTGCCAGCAGCTTAGGGGGAGCCAATGAGCAGTTCTTC. The genes are TRBV11-2 and TRBJ2-1, with D possibly TRBD2 on 5 matching bases. Trimming shortened V by 1 base and J by 6 bases, and 7 bases separated the two germline ends. The CDR3 is 13 amino acids. Per germline, CDR1 SGHAT and CDR2 FQNNGV.

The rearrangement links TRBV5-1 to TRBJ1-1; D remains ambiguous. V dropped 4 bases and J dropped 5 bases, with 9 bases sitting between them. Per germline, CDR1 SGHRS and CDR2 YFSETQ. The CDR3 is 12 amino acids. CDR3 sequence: CASSRAGTEAFF. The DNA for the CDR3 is TGCGCCAGCAGCAGGGCGGGGACTGAAGCTTTCTTT.

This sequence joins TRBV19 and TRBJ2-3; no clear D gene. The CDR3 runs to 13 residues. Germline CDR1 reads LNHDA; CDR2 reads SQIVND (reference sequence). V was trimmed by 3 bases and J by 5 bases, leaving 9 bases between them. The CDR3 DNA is TGTGCCAGTAGTATGGGCATGAGAGATACGCAGTATTTT. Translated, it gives CASSMGMRDTQYF.

CDR3 loop: CSVDLGQGADEQYF. CDR3 bases: TGCAGCGTTGATCTGGGACAGGGGGCCGACGAGCAGTACTTC. This chain joins TRBV29-1 and TRBJ2-7; 12 bases map to TRBD1. This CDR3 has 14 residues. The germline CDR1 and CDR2 sequences are SQVTM and ANQGSEA. The trim removed 3 bases at V and 5 bases at J, leaving 5 bases unmatched.

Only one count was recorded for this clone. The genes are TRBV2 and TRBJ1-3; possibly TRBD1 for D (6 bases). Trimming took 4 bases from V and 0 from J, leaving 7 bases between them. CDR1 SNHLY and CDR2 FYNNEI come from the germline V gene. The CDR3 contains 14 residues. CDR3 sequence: CASSGTVSGNTIYF. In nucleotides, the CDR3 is TGTGCCAGCAGTGGGACAGTCTCTGGAAACACCATATATTTT.

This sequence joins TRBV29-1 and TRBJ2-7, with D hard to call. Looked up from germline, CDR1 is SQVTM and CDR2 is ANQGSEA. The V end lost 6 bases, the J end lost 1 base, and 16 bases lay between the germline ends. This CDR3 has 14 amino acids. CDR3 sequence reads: CSVVEESGSYEQYF. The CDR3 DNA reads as TGCAGCGTAGTTGAGGAAAGTGGGTCCTACGAGCAGTACTTC.

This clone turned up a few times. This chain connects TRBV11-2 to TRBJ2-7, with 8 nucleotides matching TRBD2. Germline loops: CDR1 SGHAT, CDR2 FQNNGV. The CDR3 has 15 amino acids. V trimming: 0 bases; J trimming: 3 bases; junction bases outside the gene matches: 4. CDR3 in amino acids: CASSLEYREGYEQYF. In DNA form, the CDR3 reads TGTGCCAGCAGCTTAGAGTACCGGGAGGGCTACGAGCAGTACTTC.

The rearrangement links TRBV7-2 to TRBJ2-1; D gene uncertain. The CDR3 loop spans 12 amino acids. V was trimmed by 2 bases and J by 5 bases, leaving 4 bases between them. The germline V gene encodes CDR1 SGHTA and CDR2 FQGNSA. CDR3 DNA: TGTGCCAGCAGCTTAAAGCACAATGAGCAGTTCTTC. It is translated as CASSLKHNEQFF. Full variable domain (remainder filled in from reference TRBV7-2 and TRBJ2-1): GAGVSQSPSNKVTEKGKDVELRCDPISGHTALYWYRQSLGQGLEFLIYFQGNSAPDKSGLPSDRFSAERTGGSVSTLTIQRTQQEDSAVYLCASSLKHNEQFFGPGTRLTVL.

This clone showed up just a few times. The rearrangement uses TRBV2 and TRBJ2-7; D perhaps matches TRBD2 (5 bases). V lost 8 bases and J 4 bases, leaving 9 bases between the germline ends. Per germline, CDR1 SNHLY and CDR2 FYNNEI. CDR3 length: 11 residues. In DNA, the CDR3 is TGTGCCAGCGGGAGAGGATACGAGCAGTACTTC. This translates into CASGRGYEQYF.

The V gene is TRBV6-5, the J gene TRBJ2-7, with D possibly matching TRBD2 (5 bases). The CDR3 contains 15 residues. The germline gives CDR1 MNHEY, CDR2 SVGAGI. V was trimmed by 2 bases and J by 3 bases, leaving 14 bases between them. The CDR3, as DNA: TGTGCCAGCAGTTACGGCAGAAGGGAGTTCTACGAGCAGTACTTC. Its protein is CASSYGRREFYEQYF.

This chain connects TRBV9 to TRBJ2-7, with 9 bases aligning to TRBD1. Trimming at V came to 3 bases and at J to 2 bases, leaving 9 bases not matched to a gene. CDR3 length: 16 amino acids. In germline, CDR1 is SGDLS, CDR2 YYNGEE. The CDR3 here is CASSAGQGPPTYEQYF. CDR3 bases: TGTGCCAGCAGCGCCGGACAGGGGCCTCCCACCTACGAGCAGTACTTC.